One sample yielded the 14 T cell receptor beta chains listed below, sequenced in a study of OX40 agonist ivuxolimab in advanced cancers. Generated by immunoSEQ multiplex PCR, the TCRdb table keeps only in-frame clones and is missing some. The data contain about 63,000 clones, about 81% of them singletons. Sequences were derived from CD4+ or CD8+ T cells sorted from blood, sampled in a trial of the OX40 agonist ivuxolimab. These receptor sequences come from an adult with an advanced solid tumor such as melanoma, head and neck, liver or kidney cancer.

This clone occurred a few times. This same CDR3 is encoded by further DNA sequences in the sample. The chain is built from TRBV15 and TRBJ1-1; D is possibly TRBD1 (5 bases). The CDR3 covers 15 residues. Trimming stripped 0 bases from V and 1 base from J, with 9 bases between. CDR1 and CDR2 from the germline V gene are LNHNV and YYDKDF (reference sequence). This chain's CDR3 is CATSREKGANTEAFF. The CDR3 DNA is TGTGCCACCAGCAGAGAGAAAGGGGCGAACACTGAAGCTTTCTTT.

The chain recombines TRBV18 with TRBJ2-2, with a weak D call TRBD2 (6 bases). The CDR3 covers 18 residues. V was trimmed by 3 bases and J by 4 bases, leaving 21 bases between them. Per germline, CDR1 KGHSH and CDR2 LQKENI. The CDR3, as DNA: TGTGCCAGCTCACCTATGACCGGACGGTGGCGGGGCACCGGGGAGCTGTTTTTT. Translation: CASSPMTGRWRGTGELFF.

The CDR3 coding sequence is TGTGCCAGCAGCTTAATGGGACTAGCGGGTTTCGAGCAGTACTTC. As protein: CASSLMGLAGFEQYF. This sequence joins TRBV7-9 and TRBJ2-7; 12 bases map to TRBD2. Per germline, CDR1 SEHNR and CDR2 FQNEAQ (reference sequence). This CDR3 spans 15 amino acids. Trimming at V came to 2 bases and at J to 6 bases, leaving 5 bases not matched to a gene.

The chain employs TRBV14 and TRBJ2-1; 12 bases agree with TRBD2. V lost 3 bases to trimming and J lost 7 bases; unmatched junction nucleotides: 4. The CDR3 covers 15 residues. Per germline, CDR1 SGHDN and CDR2 FVKESK. The CDR3 is CASSQRLAGVNEQFF. The DNA of the CDR3 is TGTGCCAGCAGCCAGCGACTAGCGGGGGTGAATGAGCAGTTCTTC.

The rearrangement links TRBV7-8 to TRBJ2-7; 9 bases are shared with TRBD1. Trimming at V came to 5 bases and at J to 6 bases, leaving 5 bases not matched to a gene. CDR3 length: 13 amino acids. Germline loops: CDR1 SGHVS, CDR2 FQNEAQ. The CDR3 DNA reads as TGTGCCAGCAGCCCGGGACAGGGACGCGAGCAGTACTTC. It specifies CASSPGQGREQYF.

This clone was counted once. The chain has TRBV11-3 and TRBJ2-7; 8 nucleotides match TRBD1. The J segment lost 5 bases and the V segment lost 4 bases, leaving 4 bases of the junction unmatched. The CDR3 totals 13 residues. Germline V CDR1 and CDR2: SGHNT, YENEEA. For the CDR3, the DNA is TGTGCCAGCAGCTCTACAGGGGGTAACGAGCAGTACTTC. Translated: CASSSTGGNEQYF.

The chain has TRBV19 and TRBJ2-3, with 8 bases fitting TRBD1. In germline, CDR1 is LNHDA, CDR2 SQIVND (reference sequence). The CDR3 is 14 residues long. V lost 7 bases to trimming and J lost 1 base; unmatched junction nucleotides: 4. CDR3 DNA sequence: TGTGCCAGTACCCGGACAGGGCGCACAGATACGCAGTATTTT. This sequence encodes CASTRTGRTDTQYF.

This chain links TRBV4-1 with TRBJ1-3; unclear D gene. V lost 2 bases, J lost 4 bases, and 6 bases lay in between. Germline assignment: CDR1 MGHRA and CDR2 YSYEKL. This CDR3 is built from 13 residues. The CDR3: CASSQLSGNTIYF. CDR3 coding DNA: TGCGCCAGCAGCCAATTGTCAGGAAACACCATATATTTT.

This chain's CDR3 is CASSQVRLAGVRVSYEQYF. The CDR3, as DNA: TGTGCCAGCAGCCAAGTCCGACTAGCGGGGGTCCGTGTCTCCTACGAGCAGTACTTC. V usage is TRBV14 and J usage is TRBJ2-7, with TRBD2 matching 12 bases. Germline-derived CDR1 and CDR2 are SGHDN and FVKESK. V was pared by 1 base and J by 0 bases, with 10 bases of the junction left unmatched. This CDR3 region has 19 residues. The full variable domain, in which reference TRBV14 and TRBJ2-7 provide the parts outside the CDR3, is EAGVTQFPSHSVIEKGQTVTLRCDPISGHDNLYWYRRVMGKEIKFLLHFVKESKQDESGMPNNRFLAERTGGTYSTLKVQPAELEDSGVYFCASSQVRLAGVRVSYEQYFGPGTRLTVT.

The V gene is TRBV6-6, the J gene TRBJ1-2; 9 bases line up with TRBD1. From germline, CDR1 is MNHNY and CDR2 SVGAGI (reference sequence). The CDR3 sequence is 15 residues long. With 6 bases clipped from V and 5 bases from J, the junction kept 10 bases outside the gene matches. The CDR3: CASSPRRTGDYGYTF. The CDR3 DNA follows: TGTGCCAGCAGCCCTCGTAGGACAGGGGATTATGGCTACACCTTC.

CDR3 amino acids: CASSEGYRDTIYF. The CDR3 region has the DNA TGTGCCAGCAGCGAGGGGTACCGGGACACCATATATTTT. The rearrangement links TRBV7-9 to TRBJ1-3; tentatively, D is TRBD1 (5 bases). The CDR3 length is 13 residues. Trimming stripped 5 bases from V and 8 bases from J, with 13 bases between. Germline CDR1 reads SEHNR; CDR2 reads FQNEAQ (reference sequence).

The chain carries TRBV5-1 and TRBJ1-2, with 7 bases matching TRBD1. With V trimmed by 4 bases and J by 0 bases, 6 bases remained unmatched. CDR3 length: 15 amino acids. CDR1 and CDR2 from the germline V gene are SGHRS and YFSETQ. This chain's CDR3 is CASSLTGDTNYGYTF. The DNA for the CDR3 is TGCGCCAGCAGCCTAACAGGGGATACTAACTATGGCTACACCTTC.

This sequence joins TRBV4-3 and TRBJ1-5; D gene ambiguous. Trimming removed 0 bases at V and 5 bases at J, with 5 bases between. Germline V lookup: CDR1 LGHNA, CDR2 YSLEER. The CDR3 length is 13 residues. CDR3 sequence: CASSQEEYQPQHF. CDR3 coding DNA: TGCGCCAGCAGCCAAGAAGAATATCAGCCCCAGCATTTT.

This rearrangement joins TRBV5-4 to TRBJ2-3, with TRBD1 matching over 7 bases. Germline values: CDR1 SGHNT, CDR2 YYREEE (reference sequence). The CDR3 extends over 14 amino acids. V gave up 2 bases and J gave up 5 bases; unmatched junction bases: 5. CDR3 residues: CASSLGQDRDTQYF. CDR3 sequence (DNA): TGTGCCAGCAGCTTAGGACAGGATAGAGATACGCAGTATTTT.